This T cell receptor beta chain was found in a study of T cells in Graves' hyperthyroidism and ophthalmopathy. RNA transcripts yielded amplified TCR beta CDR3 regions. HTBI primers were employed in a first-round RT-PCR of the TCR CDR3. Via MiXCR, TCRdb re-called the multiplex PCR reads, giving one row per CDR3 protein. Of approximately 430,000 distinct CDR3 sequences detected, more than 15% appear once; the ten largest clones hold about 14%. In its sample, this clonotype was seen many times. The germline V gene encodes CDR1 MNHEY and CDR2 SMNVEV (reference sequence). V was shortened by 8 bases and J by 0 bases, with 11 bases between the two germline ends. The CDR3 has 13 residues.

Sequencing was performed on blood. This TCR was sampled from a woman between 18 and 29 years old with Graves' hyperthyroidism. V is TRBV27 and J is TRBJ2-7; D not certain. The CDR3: CASWSARSYEQYF. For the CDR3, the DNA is TGTGCCAGCTGGTCAGCCCGCTCCTACGAGCAGTACTTC.